The present T cell receptor (beta chain) was sequenced within a study of T cells in Graves' hyperthyroidism and ophthalmopathy. Findings of the study overall: Most thyroid clonotypes expanded above 0.001 appeared in blood too.

Among the patients, aged 18 to 65, hyperthyroidism was newly diagnosed and had lasted under 2 months. The PBMCs were taken from around 9.1 ml of fresh peripheral blood. This clonotype appeared many times. As yet, its antigen is unknown. Researchers amplified the TCR beta CDR3 regions from RNA transcripts. A first-round RT-PCR of the TCR CDR3 used the HTBI primer set. In TCRdb, the multiplex PCR reads were re-called with MiXCR into one record per CDR3 protein. The sample lists 600,000 to 900,000 distinct CDR3 sequences, less than 20% occurring once. In germline, CDR1 is SGHTA, CDR2 FQGNSA. The CDR3 has 15 amino acids. After removal of 5 bases from V and 4 bases from J, the junction contained 5 bases not matched to a gene.

This receptor was obtained from a man in his late teens or twenties with Graves' hyperthyroidism. Sample: blood. The chain uses TRBV7-2 and TRBJ2-1; 10 bases agree with TRBD2. The CDR3 nucleotides read TGTGCCAGCAGCCAAGGACTAGCGGCGTACAATGAGCAGTTCTTC. Its translation: CASSQGLAAYNEQFF.